This TCR beta chain was found in a study of T-cell reconstitution after alpha-beta-depleted transplantation in children. Only a few counts were recorded for this clonotype. Molecular barcoding with unique molecular identifiers was used for the TCRbeta library. Via MiXCR, TCRdb re-called the PCR reads, giving one row per CDR3 protein. The sample lists 210,000 or so distinct CDR3 sequences, roughly a tenth occurring once. This specimen consisted of PBMCs from the stem cell graft donor, obtained from the stem cell graft. The sequence came from a human donor who donated a stem cell graft to a child with acute lymphoblastic leukemia.

For the CDR3, the DNA is TGTGCCAGCTCATCTACGTACGAACAGGGAAACAATGAGCAGTTCTTC. It translates to CASSSTYEQGNNEQFF. J is TRBJ2-1 and V is TRBV18, with a tentative D call TRBD1 (6 bases). CDR3 length: 16 residues. Trimming removed 5 bases from V and 5 bases from J, with 19 bases in between. CDR1 is KGHSH, CDR2 LQKENI, per germline. Looking up the rest from reference TRBV18 and TRBJ2-1 gives the full variable domain: NAGVMQNPRHLVRRRGQEARLRCSPMKGHSHVYWYRQLPEEGLKFMVYLQKENIIDESGMPKERFSAEFPKEGPSILRIQQVVRGDSAAYFCASSSTYEQGNNEQFFGPGTRLTVL.